The T cell receptor beta chain described here comes from a study of shared clonotypes between healthy human individuals. Broader study findings: In contrast to clonotypes shared by all four donors, non-shared clonotypes had lower generation probabilities.

Repertoires were generated with immunoSEQ multiplex PCR, while TCRdb's copy carries only in-frame clones and drops some. The table records fewer than 1.4 million clones, about 84% of them present only once. This clone was observed many times. What it binds is unknown. This CDR3 has 15 residues. The germline V gene encodes CDR1 WNHNN and CDR2 SYGVQD (reference sequence). Germline trimming cut 7 bases from V and 11 bases from J; bases unmatched to any gene: 14. The specimen was memory CD4+ T cells from PBMCs. Subset meaning: CD45RA-negative fraction. The sequence came from a man younger than 35 in good health. Some clones in this sample may be carry-over from other donors' samples. This chain uses TRBV10-1 with TRBJ1-6; TRBD1 matches at 7 bases. This chain's CDR3 is CASIFRQGNIPPLHF. CDR3 in DNA: TGCGCCAGCATTTTTAGACAGGGAAATATTCCACCCCTCCACTTT.